Each of the 2 T cell receptor beta chains below was sequenced from the same sample in a study of cytomegalovirus exposure and HLA in healthy donors. The PCR was carried out with 60 Vbeta primers and 13 Jbeta primers. Measured with immunoSEQ multiplex PCR; TCRdb has only the in-frame clones, and not every one. The sample consists of 130,000 or so clones, about 81% of them appearing once. Material: PBMCs. The receptor source for this set is a woman aged 50 to 65 in good health and CMV-seropositive.

V usage is TRBV2 and J usage is TRBJ1-1, with a weak D call TRBD1 (5 bases). There are 14 residues in the CDR3. Trimming left V 2 bases short and J 1 base short, with 8 bases between. Germline CDR1 is SNHLY and CDR2 is FYNNEI. The CDR3 sequence: CASSERTGNTEAFF. CDR3 nucleotides: TGTGCCAGCAGTGAACGTACAGGGAACACTGAAGCTTTCTTT.

This chain links TRBV28 with TRBJ2-3, with 8 nucleotides matching TRBD1. J gave up 0 bases and V 3 bases, and 14 bases lay outside the gene matches. Germline V gene lookup returns CDR1 MDHEN and CDR2 SYDVKM. The CDR3 runs to 19 residues. The CDR3 here is CASSLTGAIGESSTDTQYF. The CDR3 DNA reads as TGTGCCAGCAGTTTGACAGGGGCTATCGGGGAATCTAGCACAGATACGCAGTATTTT.